The 8 T cell receptor beta chains reported below all come from one sample, sequenced in a study of tumour-infiltrating T cells in Burkitt lymphoma (dated by TCRdb to the early 2020s). Library preparation employed the immunoSEQ multiplex PCR assay. TCRdb took this table from immuneACCESS and kept in-frame rearrangements with V and J called. Such tables lack part of the clones; where checked against another copy, unresolved V genes explain under half of the gap, and the rest is unexplained. This sample comprises 13,000 to 15,000 clones, approximately 82% of them detected only once. More than 5.5% of the sample belongs to the ten largest clones. The sequenced sample consisted of tumor tissue. The receptors were gathered from a human donor with diffuse large B-cell lymphoma.

This chain uses TRBV7-9 with TRBJ2-1; 7 bases map to TRBD2. V dropped 1 base and J dropped 3; count of bases not matched to a gene: 3. Germline CDR1 reads SEHNR; CDR2 reads FQNEAQ (reference sequence). The length of the CDR3 is 15 residues. Written as DNA, the CDR3 is TGTGCCAGCAGCTTAGGGGCTAGCGGCTACAATGAGCAGTTCTTC. Its protein product is CASSLGASGYNEQFF.

This clone has a single count. The chain is built from TRBV4-1 and TRBJ1-1, with TRBD1 as a possible D gene (6 bases). The germline CDR1 and CDR2 sequences are MGHRA and YSYEKL. The germline V and J ends were trimmed by 6 bases and 5 bases, with 16 bases remaining between them. The CDR3 runs 14 residues. As DNA, the CDR3 is TGCGCCAGCAGGAGGACAGTTCTTCCAACTGAAGCTTTCTTT. Protein product: CASRRTVLPTEAFF.

This rearrangement joins TRBV7-9 to TRBJ2-3; no reliable D call. The CDR3 contains 15 residues. Trimming took off 1 base at V and 2 bases at J, with 10 bases between the two ends. Germline V lookup: CDR1 SEHNR, CDR2 FQNEAQ (reference sequence). CDR3 region: CASSLEVTSTDTQYF. The CDR3 DNA reads as TGTGCCAGCAGCTTAGAGGTCACCTCCACAGATACGCAGTATTTT.

The rearrangement links TRBV18 to TRBJ2-5, with 9 bases matching TRBD1. V dropped 5 bases and J dropped 3; count of bases not matched to a gene: 19. The CDR3 has 19 residues. The germline gives CDR1 KGHSH, CDR2 LQKENI. This CDR3 is CASSTTGGISSVTKETQYF. The CDR3 DNA follows: TGTGCCAGCTCAACGACAGGGGGTATCTCGTCAGTTACTAAAGAGACCCAGTACTTC.

This clone came up a few times. The rearrangement joins TRBV6-5 to TRBJ2-1, with D perhaps assigned TRBD1 or TRBD2 (5 bases each). V was pared by 0 bases and J by 2 bases, with 11 bases between. Germline CDR1 MNHEY, CDR2 SVGAGI. The CDR3 length is 16 residues. The CDR3: CASSYSWGNPYNEQFF. CDR3 in DNA: TGTGCCAGCAGTTACTCGTGGGGGAACCCCTACAATGAGCAGTTCTTC.

A single count supports this clone. CDR3 sequence: CASSPGAGTSGRKVYEQYV. The CDR3 DNA reads as TGTGCCAGCAGCCCAGGGGCGGGGACTAGCGGGAGGAAGGTCTACGAGCAGTACGTC. The chain couples TRBV5-5 to TRBJ2-7, with 15 positions matching TRBD2. CDR1 is SGHKS, CDR2 YYEKEE, per germline (reference sequence). CDR3 length: 19 residues. With V trimmed by 4 bases and J by 3 bases, 14 bases remained unmatched.

This clone was seen just once. This sequence joins TRBV7-9 and TRBJ2-7, with 7 bases lining up with TRBD1. Germline CDR1 reads SEHNR; CDR2 reads FQNEAQ (reference sequence). This CDR3 is built from 16 residues. The V segment lost 0 bases and the J segment 5 bases; nucleotides outside the gene matches: 10. The CDR3 region has the DNA TGTGCCAGCAGCTTAGCGCTAACAGGGGAAGGGGACGAGCAGTACGTC. The encoded protein is CASSLALTGEGDEQYV.

This clone showed up just a few times. This rearrangement joins TRBV7-9 to TRBJ1-2; TRBD1 might be the D (5 bases). CDR1 is SEHNR and CDR2 is FQNEAQ in the germline V gene (reference sequence). V was shortened by 10 bases and J by 3 bases, with 15 bases between the two germline ends. The CDR3 totals 13 residues. The CDR3 spells CATDGQGDYGYTF. As DNA, the CDR3 is TGTGCCACCGACGGGCAGGGCGACTATGGCTACACCTTC.